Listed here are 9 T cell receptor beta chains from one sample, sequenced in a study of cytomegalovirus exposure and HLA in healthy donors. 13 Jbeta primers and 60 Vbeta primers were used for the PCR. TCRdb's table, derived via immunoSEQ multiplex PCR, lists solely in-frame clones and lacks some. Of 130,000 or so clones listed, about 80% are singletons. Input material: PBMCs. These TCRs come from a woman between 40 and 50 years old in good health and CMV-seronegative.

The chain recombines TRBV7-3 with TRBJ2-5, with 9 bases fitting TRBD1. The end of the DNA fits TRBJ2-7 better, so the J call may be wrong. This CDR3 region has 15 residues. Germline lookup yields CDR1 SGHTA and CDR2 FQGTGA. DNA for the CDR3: TGTGCCAGCAGCTCCTCAGTGGGACAGGGCCACGAGCAGTACTTC. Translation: CASSSSVGQGHEQYF.

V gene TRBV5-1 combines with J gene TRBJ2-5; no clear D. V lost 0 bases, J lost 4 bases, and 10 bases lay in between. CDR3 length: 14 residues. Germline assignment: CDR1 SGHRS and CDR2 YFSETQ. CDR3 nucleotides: TGCGCCAGCAGCTTGGAGCGCAGTGGAGAGACCCAGTACTTC. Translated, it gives CASSLERSGETQYF.

The CDR3 DNA reads as TGCAGCGCTCTAGTTCCCTACGAGCAGTACTTC. The encoded protein is CSALVPYEQYF. V and J are TRBV29-1 and TRBJ2-7, with D unresolved. The V gene lost 7 bases and the J gene lost 2 bases, with 9 bases spanning the gap. Germline V gives CDR1 SQVTM, CDR2 ANQGSEA. This CDR3 is built from 11 residues.

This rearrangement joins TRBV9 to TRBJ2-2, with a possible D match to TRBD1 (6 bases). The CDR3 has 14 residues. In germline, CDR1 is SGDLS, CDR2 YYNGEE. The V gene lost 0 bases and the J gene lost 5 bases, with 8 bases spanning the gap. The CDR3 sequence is CASSVAGETGELFF. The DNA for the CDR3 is TGTGCCAGCAGCGTAGCAGGGGAGACCGGGGAGCTGTTTTTT.

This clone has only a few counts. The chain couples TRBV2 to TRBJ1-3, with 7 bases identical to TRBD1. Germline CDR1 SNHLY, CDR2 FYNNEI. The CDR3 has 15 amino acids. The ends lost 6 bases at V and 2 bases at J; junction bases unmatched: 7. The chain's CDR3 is CASREQGRAGNTIYF. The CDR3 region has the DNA TGTGCCAGCAGGGAACAGGGGAGGGCTGGAAACACCATATATTTT.

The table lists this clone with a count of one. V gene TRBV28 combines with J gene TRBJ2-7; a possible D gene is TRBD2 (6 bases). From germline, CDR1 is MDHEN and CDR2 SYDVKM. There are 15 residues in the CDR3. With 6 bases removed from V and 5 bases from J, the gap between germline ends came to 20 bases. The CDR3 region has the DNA TGTGCCAGCAGGTGGGGTTCGAGCGGAGGGAACGAGCAGTACTTC. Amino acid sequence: CASRWGSSGGNEQYF.

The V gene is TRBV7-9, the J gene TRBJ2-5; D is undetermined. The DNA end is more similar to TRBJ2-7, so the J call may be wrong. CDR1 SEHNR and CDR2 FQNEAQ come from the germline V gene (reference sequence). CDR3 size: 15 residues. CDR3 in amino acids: CASSLFRGGNYEQYF. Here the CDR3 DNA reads TGTGCCAGCAGCTTATTTCGAGGCGGAAACTACGAGCAGTACTTC.

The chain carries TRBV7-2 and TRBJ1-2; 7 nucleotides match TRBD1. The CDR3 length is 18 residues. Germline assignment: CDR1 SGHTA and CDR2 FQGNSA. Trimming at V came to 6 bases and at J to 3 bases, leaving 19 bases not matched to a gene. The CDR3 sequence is CASRHDRVGTSADYGYTF. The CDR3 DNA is TGTGCCAGCAGGCATGACAGGGTGGGAACATCAGCGGACTATGGCTACACCTTC. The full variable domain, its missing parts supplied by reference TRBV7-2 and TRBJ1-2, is GAGVSQSPSNKVTEKGKDVELRCDPISGHTALYWYRQSLGQGLEFLIYFQGNSAPDKSGLPSDRFSAERTGGSVSTLTIQRTQQEDSAVYLCASRHDRVGTSADYGYTFGSGTRLTVV.

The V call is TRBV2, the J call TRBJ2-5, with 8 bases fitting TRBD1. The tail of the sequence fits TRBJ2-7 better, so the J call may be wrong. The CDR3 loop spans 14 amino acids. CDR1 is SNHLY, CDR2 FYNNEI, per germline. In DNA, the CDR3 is TGTGCCAGCATTATTACCGGGACAGGAAACGAGCAGTACTTC. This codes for CASIITGTGNEQYF.